The sequence of this T cell receptor (beta chain) was determined in a study of cytomegalovirus exposure and HLA in healthy donors. Study-wide context: Later, an analysis reported that the 110 or so validation repertoires had used the same platform as the roughly 680 first-cohort repertoires. Study-level findings and limits: Overall, approximately 150 TCR beta chains were annotated as cytomegalovirus-associated. Subsequent analysis of the 110 or so validation repertoires found a tendency for first-cohort TCR clusters to co-occur.

Clones were read by immunoSEQ multiplex PCR, and TCRdb kept only the in-frame ones, dropping some. The sample holds about 180,000 clones, 85% to 90% seen once. The donors were members of the validation cohort, which comprised 100 to 150 subjects and was separate from the first cohort of around 700 subjects. Turning to this clone: Its cognate antigen is unknown.

CDR1 and CDR2 (germline): SGDLS, YYNGEE. Germline trimming cut 2 bases from V and 5 bases from J; bases unmatched to any gene: 3. The length of the CDR3 is 14 residues. The clonotype originates from a woman aged 25-40 years in good health and CMV-seronegative. Sequencing was carried out using PBMCs. V and J are TRBV9 and TRBJ2-2, with 7 bases identical to TRBD1. The CDR3 spells CASSVQGETGELFF. In nucleotides, the CDR3 is TGTGCCAGCAGCGTTCAGGGGGAGACCGGGGAGCTGTTTTTT.